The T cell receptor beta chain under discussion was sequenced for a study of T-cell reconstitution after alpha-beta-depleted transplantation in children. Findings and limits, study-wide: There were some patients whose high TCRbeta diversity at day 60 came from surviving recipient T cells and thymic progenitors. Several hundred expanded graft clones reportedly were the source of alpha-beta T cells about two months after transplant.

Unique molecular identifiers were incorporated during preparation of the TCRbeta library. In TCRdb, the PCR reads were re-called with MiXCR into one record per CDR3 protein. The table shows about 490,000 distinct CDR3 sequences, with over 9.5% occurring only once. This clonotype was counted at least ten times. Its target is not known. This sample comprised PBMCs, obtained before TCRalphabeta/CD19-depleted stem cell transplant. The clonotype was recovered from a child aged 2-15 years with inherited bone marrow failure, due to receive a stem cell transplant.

The CDR3 protein is CSASGTGGTTGELFF. DNA for the CDR3: TGCAGTGCTTCCGGGACAGGGGGGACCACCGGGGAGCTGTTTTTT. The chain recombines TRBV20-1 with TRBJ2-2, with 11 nucleotides matching TRBD1. The J segment lost 4 bases and the V segment lost 5 bases, leaving 6 bases of the junction unmatched. Germline V gene data show CDR1 as DFQATT and CDR2 as SNEGSKA (reference sequence). The CDR3 covers 15 residues.